Below are 16 T cell receptor beta chains sequenced from a single sample in a study of blood T cell repertoires in COVID-19. Data came from immunoSEQ multiplex PCR; TCRdb stores just in-frame clones and leaves some out. The sample lists 100,000 to 150,000 clones, approximately 90% seen once, with roughly 2.1% in the top ten. Sequencing was performed on peripheral blood. These receptor sequences come from a man in his forties or fifties with COVID-19, enrolled during active disease.

The chain carries TRBV5-1 and TRBJ2-3, with D possibly matching TRBD2 (5 bases). The CDR3 is 15 amino acids. Germline CDR1 reads SGHRS; CDR2 reads YFSETQ. Trimming left V 7 bases short and J 5 bases short, with 20 bases between. CDR3 DNA sequence: TGCGCCAGCTACCGTGGCCGGAGGTTGGGAGATACGCAGTATTTT. This sequence encodes CASYRGRRLGDTQYF. Variable domain in full (rest from reference TRBV5-1 and TRBJ2-3): KAGVTQTPRYLIKTRGQQVTLSCSPISGHRSVSWYQQTPGQGLQFLFEYFSETQRNKGNFPGRFSGRQFSNSRSEMNVSTLELGDSALYLCASYRGRRLGDTQYFGPGTRLTVL.

V gene TRBV13 combines with J gene TRBJ1-6; possible D gene TRBD1, 5 bases. Trimming cost V 6 bases and J 6 bases, with 12 bases left between them. CDR1 and CDR2 (germline): PRHDT, FYEKMQ (reference sequence). The CDR3 length is 14 residues. The CDR3 spells CASSIQGINSPLHF. CDR3 DNA: TGTGCCAGCAGTATTCAGGGAATTAATTCACCCCTCCACTTT.

CDR3 in DNA: TGTGCCAGCAGTTACTTCACAGGGAGCGAGCAGTACTTC. It codes for CASSYFTGSEQYF. The rearrangement uses TRBV6-5 and TRBJ2-7; D might be TRBD1 (6 bases). V was pared by 1 base and J by 6 bases, with 10 bases between. The germline V gene encodes CDR1 MNHEY and CDR2 SVGAGI. The CDR3 sequence is 13 residues long.

The chain links TRBV2 to TRBJ1-5; D remains unclear. This CDR3 has 13 amino acids. Per germline, CDR1 SNHLY and CDR2 FYNNEI. The V and J ends lost 6 bases and 0 bases respectively, with 6 bases between them. CDR3 DNA sequence: TGTGCCAGCAGGGAGGATAGCAATCAGCCCCAGCATTTT. Amino acid sequence: CASREDSNQPQHF.

The chain has TRBV2 and TRBJ2-2; 8 bases line up with TRBD2. V was pared by 1 base and J by 4 bases, with 5 bases of the junction left unmatched. The CDR3 length is 16 residues. CDR1 is SNHLY and CDR2 is FYNNEI in the germline V gene. The CDR3 loop is CASSEVGREGTGELFF. CDR3 DNA sequence: TGTGCCAGCAGTGAAGTCGGGAGGGAAGGCACCGGGGAGCTGTTTTTT.

V and J are TRBV19 and TRBJ2-1; 9 bases match TRBD1. Losses at the gene ends were 8 bases for V and 9 bases for J; bases not matched to a gene: 8. Germline V lookup: CDR1 LNHDA, CDR2 SQIVND (reference sequence). The CDR3 runs to 13 residues. CDR3 residues: CASQLQGAIEQFF. The CDR3 DNA reads TGTGCCAGTCAATTACAGGGGGCGATTGAGCAGTTCTTC.

This clone was recorded once. V gene TRBV30 combines with J gene TRBJ2-3; 7 positions agree with TRBD2. Germline CDR1 is GTSNPN and CDR2 is SVGIG (reference sequence). J lost 6 bases, V lost 2 bases, and 5 bases had no gene match. The CDR3 sequence is 13 residues long. CDR3 coding DNA: TGTGCCTGGAGTCCGGGAGGAGGGGATACGCAGTATTTT. It codes for CAWSPGGGDTQYF. Based on the CDR3 plus reference TRBV30 and TRBJ2-3, the full variable domain is SQTIHQWPATLVQPVGSPLSLECTVEGTSNPNLYWYRQAAGRGLQLLFYSVGIGQISSEVPQNLSASRPQDRQFILSSKKLLLSDSGFYLCAWSPGGGDTQYFGPGTRLTVL.

This chain links TRBV7-2 with TRBJ1-4, with 8 nucleotides matching TRBD1. The germline V gene has CDR1 SGHTA and CDR2 FQGNSA. The V gene end was trimmed by 5 bases and the J gene end by 7 bases; junction bases not matched to a gene: 9. This CDR3 has 15 residues. CDR3 region: CASSPQGARVEKLFF. CDR3 DNA sequence: TGTGCCAGCAGCCCTCAGGGGGCGCGGGTTGAAAAACTGTTTTTT. The full variable domain, in which reference TRBV7-2 and TRBJ1-4 provide the parts outside the CDR3, is GAGVSQSPSNKVTEKGKDVELRCDPISGHTALYWYRQSLGQGLEFLIYFQGNSAPDKSGLPSDRFSAERTGGSVSTLTIQRTQQEDSAVYLCASSPQGARVEKLFFGSGTQLSVL.

The V and J genes are TRBV7-2 and TRBJ2-5; 14 bases align to TRBD2. V trimming: 2 bases; J trimming: 5 bases; junction bases outside the gene matches: 7. The CDR3 totals 17 residues. Germline V gene sequence: CDR1 SGHTA, CDR2 FQGNSA. The CDR3 loop reads CASSLTGLAGEGETQYF. DNA of the CDR3: TGTGCCAGCAGCTTAACGGGACTAGCGGGAGAGGGTGAGACCCAGTACTTC.

Worth noting for this clone: The junction shows a germline mismatch at one end, possibly a read error. The gene calls are TRBV7-9 and TRBJ1-2, with TRBD1 matching 7 bases. The CDR3 runs 11 residues. In germline, CDR1 is SEHNR, CDR2 FQNEAQ (reference sequence). The CDR3 is CASSLDGTVAF. The CDR3 DNA follows: TGTGCCAGCAGCTTAGATGGGACAGTGGCGTTC. The full variable domain, rest sourced from reference TRBV7-9 and TRBJ1-2, is DTGVSQNPRHKITKRGQNVTFRCDPISEHNRLYWYRQTLGQGPEFLTYFQNEAQLEKSRLLSDRFSAERPKGSFSTLEIQRTEQGDSAMYLCASSLDGTVAFGSGTRLTVV.

The sample holds one count of this clone. V usage is TRBV5-5 and J usage is TRBJ2-5; 11 nucleotides line up with TRBD1. There are 16 residues in the CDR3. Trimming removed 4 bases from V and 5 bases from J; junction bases left unmatched: 10. Germline assignment: CDR1 SGHKS and CDR2 YYEKEE (reference sequence). CDR3 protein: CASSPGQGAISETQYF. Here the CDR3 DNA reads TGTGCCAGCAGCCCCGGACAGGGGGCGATTTCGGAGACCCAGTACTTC.

The chain employs TRBV5-4 and TRBJ1-4, with 7 nucleotides matching TRBD1. V trimming: 4 bases; J trimming: 5 bases; junction bases outside the gene matches: 8. The germline CDR1 and CDR2 sequences are SGHNT and YYREEE (reference sequence). The CDR3 has 15 amino acids. CDR3 sequence (DNA): TGTGCCAGCAGCCGAAACAGGGGCCGGAATGAAAAACTGTTTTTT. Translated, it gives CASSRNRGRNEKLFF.

This chain joins TRBV29-1 and TRBJ1-2; D is unclear. V lost 5 bases and J lost 6, with 13 bases in between. CDR1 SQVTM and CDR2 ANQGSEA come from the germline V gene. This CDR3 has 12 residues. This CDR3 is CSVSLTLHGYTF. CDR3 nucleotides: TGCAGCGTTTCGCTAACTCTTCATGGCTACACCTTC.

The CDR3 reads CASSLYAQSGQPQHF. The CDR3 DNA follows: TGTGCCAGCAGTTTATATGCGCAGTCAGGTCAGCCCCAGCATTTT. The chain combines TRBV28 with TRBJ1-5; D is uncertain. V was pared by 1 base and J by 6 bases, with 13 bases between. Germline assignment: CDR1 MDHEN and CDR2 SYDVKM. This CDR3 has 15 amino acids.

This CDR3 is CATSDPGTSGGELFF. In nucleotides, the CDR3 is TGTGCCACCAGTGATCCCGGGACTAGCGGGGGGGAGCTGTTTTTT. This chain links TRBV24-1 with TRBJ2-2; 12 positions match TRBD2. The V gene end was trimmed by 3 bases and the J gene end by 8 bases; junction bases not matched to a gene: 3. This CDR3 contains 15 residues. CDR1 and CDR2 (germline): KGHDR, SFDVKD.

The table lists this clone with a count of one. V and J are TRBV7-3 and TRBJ2-5; 9 nucleotides agree with TRBD1. This CDR3 contains 15 residues. Germline V CDR1 and CDR2: SGHTA, FQGTGA. J lost 2 bases, V lost 0 bases, and 1 base had no gene match. This CDR3 reads CASSLTGTGQETQYF. The CDR3 nucleotides are TGTGCCAGCAGCTTAACGGGGACAGGGCAAGAGACCCAGTACTTC. The full variable domain, rest sourced from reference TRBV7-3 and TRBJ2-5, is GAGVSQTPSNKVTEKGKYVELRCDPISGHTALYWYRQSLGQGPEFLIYFQGTGAADDSGLPNDRFFAVRPEGSVSTLKIQRTERGDSAVYLCASSLTGTGQETQYFGPGTRLLVL.